This T cell receptor (beta chain) was captured by sequencing in a study of blood T cell repertoires in COVID-19. Study in general: Samples came from the United States, Italy and Spain, spanning acute and convalescent COVID-19. Sample material is recorded as cDNA or gDNA derived from T cells, B-cell-depleted T cells, or PBMCs.

CDR1 is SEHNR, CDR2 FQNEAQ, per germline (reference sequence). CDR3 length: 13 residues. The ends were cut back, 1 base at V and 3 bases at J, with 6 bases in the middle. Authors' data handling: It was from reference gene primer amplification that nucleated cell counts were estimated. Sequenced by immunoSEQ multiplex PCR; TCRdb stores in-frame clones only, minus some. That table supplies the V and J calls and clone size; D and trimming were determined from the DNA. The sample has more than 150,000 clones, about 88% seen once. Sequencing was performed on peripheral blood. The chain couples TRBV7-9 to TRBJ1-2; weak D call: TRBD1 (6 bases). This TCR was sampled from a man in his 70s with active or convalescent COVID-19. The CDR3 sequence is CASSLGTDYGYTF. CDR3 in DNA: TGTGCCAGCAGCTTAGGGACAGACTATGGCTACACCTTC.